This is a list of T cell receptor beta chains from one sample in a study of shared clonotypes between healthy human individuals. Using immunoSEQ multiplex PCR, the repertoire was profiled, and TCRdb retains in-frame clones only, with some absent. This sample carries about 2.4 million clones, approximately 93% of them seen once, and the ten largest clones take 0.35% to 0.45%. The sequencing sample was made of naive CD4+ T cells from PBMCs. The receptors were gathered from a man aged 18 to 35 in good health. Some clones in this sample may be carry-over from other donors' samples. CDR3s include the opening cysteine and the closing phenylalanine or tryptophan. The order of the fields is D gene, V gene, clone size, J gene, CDR3 DNA, CDR3 protein. A D gene is named only where the DNA matches it firmly. Size tells how often a clone was seen (once, few, many) or the class of an expanded clone, and some rows leave it out.

>TRBD2|TRBV2|NA|TRBJ2-5
TGTGCCAGCAGTGTAGAGGGACTAGCAGAGACCCAGTACTTC
CASSVEGLAETQYF
>NA|TRBV29-1|few|TRBJ1-5
TGCAGCGTTTCCCAGGCCAATCAGCCCCAGCATTTT
CSVSQANQPQHF
>TRBD1|TRBV7-2|NA|TRBJ2-7
TGTGCCAGCAGCTTAGTAGGGGACAGAGCCTACGAGCAGTACTTC
CASSLVGDRAYEQYF
>NA|TRBV19|once|TRBJ2-7
TGTGCCAGTAGTATTAACCGGGACCCCTACGAGCAGTACTTC
CASSINRDPYEQYF
>TRBD1|TRBV7-3|NA|TRBJ1-6
TGTGCCAGCAGCTCTTGGGACAGGGAGGTCCTCCACTTT
CASSSWDREVLHF
>TRBD2|TRBV7-6|NA|TRBJ2-2
TGTGCCAGCAGCTTACTAGCGGGCATTAACACCGGGGAGCTGTTTTTT
CASSLLAGINTGELFF
>NA|TRBV7-8|NA|TRBJ2-7
TGTGCCAGCAGCCCAGGTGGCAGAGGGGTAATGAACTTC
CASSPGGRGVMNF
>NA|TRBV28|once|TRBJ1-2
TGTGCCAGCAGCGCCGGGGACTATGGCTACACCTTC
CASSAGDYGYTF
>TRBD1|TRBV5-1|NA|TRBJ2-3
TGCGCCAGCAGCTTCGTTGGACAGGGCACAGATACGCAGTATTTT
CASSFVGQGTDTQYF
>NA|TRBV5-1|once|TRBJ2-1
TGCGCCAGCAGCTTGGGGCCATTGGGCGAAAATGAGCAGTTCTTC
CASSLGPLGENEQFF
>NA|TRBV15|NA|TRBJ2-3
TGTGCCACCAGCAGAGGGGGGAGCACAGATACGCAGTATTTT
CATSRGGSTDTQYF
>NA|TRBV2|once|TRBJ2-5
TGTGCCAGTGACAGAGGAGAGACCCAGTACTTC
CASDRGETQYF
>NA|TRBV11-2|NA|TRBJ2-3
TGTGCCAGCAGCTTACTTCTGGATAGCACAGATACGCAGTATTTT
CASSLLLDSTDTQYF
>NA|TRBV18|NA|TRBJ1-1
TGTGCCAGCTCACCAATCGGGAACACTGAAGCTTTCTTT
CASSPIGNTEAFF
>NA|TRBV11-2|once|TRBJ2-2
TGTGCCAGCAGCCCACCGGGGGGGGAGCTGTTTTTT
CASSPPGGELFF
>NA|TRBV7-2|NA|TRBJ1-1
TGTGCCAGCAGCTTAGGGCTTACGAACACTGAAGCTTTCTTT
CASSLGLTNTEAFF
>TRBD1|TRBV25-1|NA|TRBJ2-2
TGTGCCAGCAGTGAACCGGACAGGGGGCAGGGCGGGGAGCTGTTTTTT
CASSEPDRGQGGELFF
>TRBD2|TRBV7-9|once|TRBJ2-3
TGTGCCAGCAGCTTAGTCGGGACTACAACAGATACGCAGTATTTT
CASSLVGTTTDTQYF
>NA|TRBV5-4|NA|TRBJ1-1
TGTGCCAGCAGCTTGGTAGGGCCACGGCGCACTGAAGCTTTCTTT
CASSLVGPRRTEAFF
>NA|TRBV28|NA|TRBJ1-4
TGTGCCAGCAGTTTGTGGTCTGCAACTAATGAAAAACTGTTTTTT
CASSLWSATNEKLFF
>TRBD1|TRBV7-8|NA|TRBJ2-7
TGTGCCAGCAGCTTAGCAGGGACAGGGAACGAGCAGTACTTC
CASSLAGTGNEQYF
>TRBD1|TRBV19|NA|TRBJ1-2
TGTGCCAGTAGGGACAGGGGCCGGGGTAACTATGGCTACACCTTC
CASRDRGRGNYGYTF
>TRBD1|TRBV5-1|NA|TRBJ1-1
TGCGCCAGCAGCTTTACACAGGGGGCGCGTTACACTGAAGCTTTCTTT
CASSFTQGARYTEAFF
>NA|TRBV10-2|NA|TRBJ1-1
TGCGCCAGCGAGCAGAACACTGAAGCTTTCTTT
CASEQNTEAFF
>NA|TRBV5-4|NA|TRBJ2-7
TGTGCCAGCAGCTTGGCGTTGGGCGAGCAGTACTTC
CASSLALGEQYF
>NA|TRBV7-8|NA|TRBJ2-2
TGTGCCAGCAGCTTAGCGGTCCAGGGGTCCGGGGAGCTGTTTTTT
CASSLAVQGSGELFF
>TRBD2|TRBV15|once|TRBJ2-7
TGTGCCACCAGCAGAGGTGAGACTAGCGGGGCCTACGAGCAGTACTTC
CATSRGETSGAYEQYF
>NA|TRBV7-3|NA|TRBJ2-7
TGTGCCAGCAGCTTAGGGGATGTGGGTGGGTTACCCTACTCCTACGAGCAGTACTTC
CASSLGDVGGLPYSYEQYF